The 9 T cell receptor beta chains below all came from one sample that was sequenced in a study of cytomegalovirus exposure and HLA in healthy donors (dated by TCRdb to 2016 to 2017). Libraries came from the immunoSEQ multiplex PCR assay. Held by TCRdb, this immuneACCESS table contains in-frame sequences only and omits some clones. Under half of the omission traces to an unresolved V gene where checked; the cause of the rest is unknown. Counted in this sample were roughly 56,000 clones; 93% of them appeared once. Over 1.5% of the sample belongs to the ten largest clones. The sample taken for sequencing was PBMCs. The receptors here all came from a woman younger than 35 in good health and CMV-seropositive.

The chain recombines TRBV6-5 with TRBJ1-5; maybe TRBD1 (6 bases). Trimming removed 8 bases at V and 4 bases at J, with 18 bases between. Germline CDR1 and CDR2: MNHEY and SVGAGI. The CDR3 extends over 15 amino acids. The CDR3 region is CASAEQGSWNQPQHF. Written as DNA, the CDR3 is TGTGCCAGCGCGGAACAGGGAAGTTGGAATCAGCCCCAGCATTTT.

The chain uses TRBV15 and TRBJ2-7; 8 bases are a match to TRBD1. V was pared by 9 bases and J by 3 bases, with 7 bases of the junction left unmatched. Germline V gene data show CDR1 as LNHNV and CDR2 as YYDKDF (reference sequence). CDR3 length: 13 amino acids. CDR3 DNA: TGTGCCACACAGGACAGGGATCGCTACGAGCAGTACTTC. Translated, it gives CATQDRDRYEQYF.

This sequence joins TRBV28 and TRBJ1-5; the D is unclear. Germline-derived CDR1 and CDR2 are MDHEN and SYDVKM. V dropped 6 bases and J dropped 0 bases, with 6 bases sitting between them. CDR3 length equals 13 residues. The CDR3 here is CASRLYSNQPQHF. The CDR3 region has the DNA TGTGCCAGCAGGCTATATAGCAATCAGCCCCAGCATTTT.

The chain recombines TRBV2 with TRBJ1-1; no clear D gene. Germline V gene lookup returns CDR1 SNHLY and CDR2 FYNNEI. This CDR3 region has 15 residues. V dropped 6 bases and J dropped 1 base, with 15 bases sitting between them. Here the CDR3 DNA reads TGTGCCAGCAGCCCTGAAGGACTAGGGAACACTGAAGCTTTCTTT. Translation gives CASSPEGLGNTEAFF.

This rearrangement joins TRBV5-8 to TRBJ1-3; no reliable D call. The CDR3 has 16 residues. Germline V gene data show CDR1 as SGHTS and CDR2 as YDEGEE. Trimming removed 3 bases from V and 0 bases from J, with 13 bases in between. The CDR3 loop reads CASSSSTLSSGNTIYF. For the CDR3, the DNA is TGTGCCAGCAGCTCCTCGACACTTAGCTCTGGAAACACCATATATTTT.

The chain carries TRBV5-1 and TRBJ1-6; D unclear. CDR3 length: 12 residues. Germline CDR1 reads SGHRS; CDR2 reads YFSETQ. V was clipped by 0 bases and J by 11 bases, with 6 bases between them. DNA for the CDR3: TGCGCCAGCAGCTTGGGGGCCACACCCCTCCACTTT. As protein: CASSLGATPLHF. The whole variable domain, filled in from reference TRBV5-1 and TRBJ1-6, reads KAGVTQTPRYLIKTRGQQVTLSCSPISGHRSVSWYQQTPGQGLQFLFEYFSETQRNKGNFPGRFSGRQFSNSRSEMNVSTLELGDSALYLCASSLGATPLHFGNGTRLTVT.

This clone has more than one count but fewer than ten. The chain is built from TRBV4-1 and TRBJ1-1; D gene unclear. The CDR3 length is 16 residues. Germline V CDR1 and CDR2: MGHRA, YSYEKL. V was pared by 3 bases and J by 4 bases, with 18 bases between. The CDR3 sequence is CASSHLRFGRGTEAFF. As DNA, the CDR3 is TGCGCCAGCAGCCACCTCCGGTTTGGCCGGGGCACTGAAGCTTTCTTT.

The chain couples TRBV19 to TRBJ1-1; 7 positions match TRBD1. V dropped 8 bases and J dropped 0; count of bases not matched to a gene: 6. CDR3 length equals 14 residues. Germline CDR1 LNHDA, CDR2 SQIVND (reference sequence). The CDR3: CASRDRPMNTEAFF. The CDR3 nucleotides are TGTGCCAGTCGGGACAGACCCATGAACACTGAAGCTTTCTTT.

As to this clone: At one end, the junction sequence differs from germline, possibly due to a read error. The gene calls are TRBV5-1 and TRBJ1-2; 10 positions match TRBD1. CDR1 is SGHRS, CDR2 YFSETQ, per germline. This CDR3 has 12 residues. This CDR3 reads CASSYDRGPHLF. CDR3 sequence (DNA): TGCGCCAGCAGCTACGACAGGGGGCCGCACCTCTTC. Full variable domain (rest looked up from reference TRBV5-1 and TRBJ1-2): KAGVTQTPRYLIKTRGQQVTLSCSPISGHRSVSWYQQTPGQGLQFLFEYFSETQRNKGNFPGRFSGRQFSNSRSEMNVSTLELGDSALYLCASSYDRGPHLFGSGTRLTVV.